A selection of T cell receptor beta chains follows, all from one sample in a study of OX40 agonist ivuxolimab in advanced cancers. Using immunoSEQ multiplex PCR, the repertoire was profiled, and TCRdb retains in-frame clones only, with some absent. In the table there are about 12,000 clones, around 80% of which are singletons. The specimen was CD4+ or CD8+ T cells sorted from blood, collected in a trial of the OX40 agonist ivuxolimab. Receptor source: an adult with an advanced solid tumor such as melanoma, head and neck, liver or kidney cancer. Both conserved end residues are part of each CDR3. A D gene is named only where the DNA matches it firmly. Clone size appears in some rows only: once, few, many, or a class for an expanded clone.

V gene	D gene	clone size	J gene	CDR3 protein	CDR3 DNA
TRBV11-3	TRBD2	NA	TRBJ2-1	CASSGTSVWNEQFF	TGTGCCAGCAGCGGGACTAGCGTTTGGAATGAGCAGTTCTTC
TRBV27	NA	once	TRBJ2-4	CASSKGPLNIQYF	TGTGCCAGCAGTAAAGGGCCCCTCAACATTCAGTACTTC
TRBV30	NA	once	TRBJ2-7	CAWSVGQGYEQYF	TGTGCCTGGAGTGTCGGGCAGGGCTACGAGCAGTACTTC
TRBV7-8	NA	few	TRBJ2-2	CASSPDPSGSWIGTGELFF	TGTGCCAGCAGCCCAGATCCCTCCGGGTCGTGGATCGGCACCGGGGAGCTGTTTTTT
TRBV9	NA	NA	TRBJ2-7	CASSVGTDIYEQYF	TGTGCCAGCAGCGTAGGGACAGACATCTACGAGCAGTACTTC
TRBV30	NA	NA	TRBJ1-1	CAWIATGITEAFF	TGTGCCTGGATTGCTACAGGGATCACTGAAGCTTTCTTT
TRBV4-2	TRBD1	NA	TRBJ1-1	CASSQGQPNTEAFF	TGTGCCAGCAGCCAGGGACAGCCGAACACTGAAGCTTTCTTT
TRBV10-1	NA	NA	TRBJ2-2	CASSDQELDTGELFF	TGCGCCAGCAGTGACCAGGAGTTGGACACCGGGGAGCTGTTTTTT
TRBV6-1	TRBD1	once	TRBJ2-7	CASRGTGGYEQYF	TGTGCCAGCAGAGGGACAGGGGGCTACGAGCAGTACTTC
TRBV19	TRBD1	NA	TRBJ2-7	CATSPGQLYEQYF	TGTGCCACCTCTCCGGGACAGCTCTACGAGCAGTACTTC
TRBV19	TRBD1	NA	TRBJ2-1	CASSITGGYEQFF	TGTGCCAGTAGTATAACAGGGGGCTATGAGCAGTTCTTC
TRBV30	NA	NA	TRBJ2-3	CAWDLGGDTQYF	TGTGCCTGGGATTTGGGGGGAGATACGCAGTATTTT
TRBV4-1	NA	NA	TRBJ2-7	CASSQDRLFFEQYF	TGCGCCAGCAGCCAAGATCGGCTATTCTTCGAGCAGTACTTC
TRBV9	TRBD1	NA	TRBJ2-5	CASSVGQGAREQYF	TGTGCCAGCAGCGTAGGACAGGGGGCGCGAGAGCAGTACTTC
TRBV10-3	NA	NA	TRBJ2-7	CAISDKGISSYEQYF	TGTGCCATCAGTGATAAGGGGATTAGCTCCTACGAGCAGTACTTC
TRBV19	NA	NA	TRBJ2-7	CASSLGYEQYF	TGTGCCAGTAGTTTGGGTTACGAGCAGTACTTC
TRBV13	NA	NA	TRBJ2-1	CASSLGGGDNEQFF	TGTGCCAGCAGCTTAGGTGGGGGAGATAATGAGCAGTTCTTC
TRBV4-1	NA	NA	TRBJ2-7	CASSPGPRSYEQYF	TGCGCCAGCAGCCCCGGACCGCGCTCCTACGAGCAGTACTTC
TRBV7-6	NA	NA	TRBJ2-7	CASSIDDSVGEQYF	TGTGCCAGCAGCATCGACGATAGTGTGGGCGAGCAGTACTTC
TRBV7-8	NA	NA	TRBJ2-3	CASSFRGTSTDTQYF	TGTGCCAGCAGCTTTCGGGGGACTAGCACAGATACGCAGTATTTT
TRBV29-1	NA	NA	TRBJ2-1	CSVVASNEQFF	TGCAGCGTTGTCGCGAGCAATGAGCAGTTCTTC
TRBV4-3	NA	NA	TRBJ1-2	CASSQDRGGAQGYTF	TGCGCCAGCAGCCAAGATCGGGGGGGGGCGCAGGGCTACACCTTC
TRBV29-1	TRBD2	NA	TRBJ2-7	CSVPGLAGEQYF	TGCAGCGTTCCTGGACTAGCGGGCGAGCAGTACTTC
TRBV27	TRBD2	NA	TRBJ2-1	CASSLSSGNYNEQFF	TGTGCCAGCAGTTTGTCTAGCGGGAACTACAATGAGCAGTTCTTC
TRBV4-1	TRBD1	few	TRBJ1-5	CASSHSGQTNQPQHF	TGCGCCAGCAGCCACTCGGGACAGACGAATCAGCCCCAGCATTTT
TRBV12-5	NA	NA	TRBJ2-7	CASGFGQTYEQYF	TGTGCTAGTGGTTTTGGACAGACTTACGAGCAGTACTTC
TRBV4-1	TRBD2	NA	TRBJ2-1	CASSRTSGPDNEQFF	TGCGCCAGCAGCCGGACTAGCGGGCCAGACAATGAGCAGTTCTTC
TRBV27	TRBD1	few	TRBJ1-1	CASSSSGGNTEAFF	TGTGCCAGCAGTTCCTCAGGGGGTAACACTGAAGCTTTCTTT
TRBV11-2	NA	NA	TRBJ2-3	CASSSYSRSSDTQYF	TGTGCCAGCAGCTCTTACTCCAGATCTAGCGATACGCAGTATTTT
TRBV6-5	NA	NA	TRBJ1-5	CASSLNTDSNQPQHF	TGTGCCAGCAGCCTCAATACAGATAGCAATCAGCCCCAGCATTTT
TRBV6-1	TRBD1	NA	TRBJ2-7	CASSDAIGQGAYEQYF	TGTGCCAGCAGTGACGCCATTGGGCAGGGGGCCTACGAGCAGTACTTC
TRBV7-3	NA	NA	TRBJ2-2	CASSYSGPNTGELFF	TGTGCCAGCAGCTACTCGGGTCCGAACACCGGGGAGCTGTTTTTT
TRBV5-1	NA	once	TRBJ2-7	CASSPTLRTLSYEQYF	TGCGCCAGCAGCCCTACCTTAAGAACTCTCTCCTACGAGCAGTACTTC
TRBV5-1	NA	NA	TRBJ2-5	CASRTAGIETQYF	TGCGCCAGCAGGACCGCAGGGATTGAGACCCAGTACTTC
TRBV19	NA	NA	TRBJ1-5	CASSIEGEFEQPQHF	TGTGCCAGTAGTATCGAAGGGGAGTTCGAACAGCCCCAGCATTTT
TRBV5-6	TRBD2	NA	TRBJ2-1	CASSGLVNEQFF	TGTGCCAGCAGCGGACTAGTCAATGAGCAGTTCTTC
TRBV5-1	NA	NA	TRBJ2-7	CASNENDYEQYF	TGCGCCAGCAACGAGAACGACTACGAGCAGTACTTC
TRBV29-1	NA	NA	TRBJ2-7	CSARGGTSSYEQYF	TGCAGCGCCCGGGGTGGGACGAGCTCCTACGAGCAGTACTTC
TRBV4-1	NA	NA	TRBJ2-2	CASSPLPGELFF	TGCGCCAGCAGCCCACTCCCCGGGGAGCTGTTTTTT
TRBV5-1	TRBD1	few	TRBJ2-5	CASSYGQGGETQYF	TGCGCCAGCAGCTACGGACAGGGAGGAGAGACCCAGTACTTC
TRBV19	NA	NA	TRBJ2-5	CASSISPSGPETQYF	TGTGCCAGTAGTATTTCGCCTAGTGGACCGGAGACCCAGTACTTC
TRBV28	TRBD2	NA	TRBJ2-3	CASNPLAGPSFPTDTQYF	TGTGCCAGCAACCCCCTAGCGGGACCCTCGTTCCCCACAGATACGCAGTATTTT
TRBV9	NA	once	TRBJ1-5	CASSTGTGNQPQHF	TGTGCCAGCAGCACCGGGACTGGCAATCAGCCCCAGCATTTT
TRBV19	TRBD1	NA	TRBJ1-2	CASSGTGASYGYTF	TGTGCCAGTAGTGGGACAGGGGCCTCCTATGGCTACACCTTC
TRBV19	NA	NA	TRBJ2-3	CASSIAQTDTQYF	TGTGCCAGTAGTATAGCACAGACAGATACGCAGTATTTT
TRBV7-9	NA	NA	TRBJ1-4	CASSSGGAGSEKLFF	TGTGCCAGCAGCTCCGGGGGGGCAGGTTCTGAAAAACTGTTTTTT
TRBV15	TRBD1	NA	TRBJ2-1	CATSSRQGAYNEQFF	TGTGCCACCAGCAGCAGACAGGGGGCTTACAATGAGCAGTTCTTC
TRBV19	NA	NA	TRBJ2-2	CASMPTNTGELFF	TGTGCCAGTATGCCGACTAACACCGGGGAGCTGTTTTTT
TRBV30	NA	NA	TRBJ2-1	CAWSWAGNEQFF	TGTGCCTGGAGTTGGGCGGGAAATGAGCAGTTCTTC
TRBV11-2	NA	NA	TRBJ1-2	CASSPAGYPNYGYTF	TGTGCCAGCAGCCCCGCAGGGTACCCTAACTATGGCTACACCTTC
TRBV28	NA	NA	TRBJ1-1	CASSLRENTEAFF	TGTGCCAGCAGTTTGAGGGAGAACACTGAAGCTTTCTTT
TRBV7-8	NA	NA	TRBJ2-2	CASSFYLQSTGELFF	TGTGCCAGCAGCTTCTACCTGCAGAGCACCGGGGAGCTGTTTTTT
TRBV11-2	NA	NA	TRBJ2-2	CASSLVGTGELFF	TGTGCCAGCAGCTTGGTTGGCACCGGGGAGCTGTTTTTT
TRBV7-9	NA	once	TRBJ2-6	CASSSGLLSSGANVLTF	TGTGCCAGCAGCTCCGGGCTACTGAGCTCTGGGGCCAACGTCCTGACTTTC